The 8 T cell receptor beta chains below all came from one sample that was sequenced in a study of cytomegalovirus exposure and HLA in healthy donors. The PCR made use of 60 Vbeta and 13 Jbeta primers. Sequencing used immunoSEQ multiplex PCR; TCRdb keeps in-frame clones, though not all of them. This sample has about 140,000 clones, with around 82% found just once. The source material was PBMCs. Source of these receptors: a woman younger than 30 in good health and CMV-seropositive.

The J gene is TRBJ1-1, the V gene TRBV15, with D perhaps TRBD1 (5 bases). The germline V gene encodes CDR1 LNHNV and CDR2 YYDKDF (reference sequence). The CDR3 extends over 15 amino acids. V was cut by 4 bases and J by 8 bases, with 20 bases left in between. The CDR3 sequence: CATSTPWAGKSEAFF. The CDR3 region has the DNA TGTGCCACCAGCACCCCCTGGGCAGGGAAGTCCGAAGCTTTCTTT.

This clone has more than one count but fewer than ten. The rearrangement joins TRBV5-6 to TRBJ2-2, with 9 bases that match TRBD1. The germline CDR1 and CDR2 sequences are SGHDT and YYEEEE. The CDR3 is made up of 16 amino acids. The junction had 5 bases not matched to a gene; V was cut back by 0 bases and J by 5 bases. The CDR3 reads CASSLGGQGLTGELFF. CDR3 coding DNA: TGTGCCAGCAGCTTGGGGGGACAGGGATTGACCGGGGAGCTGTTTTTT.

This clone was detected only once. CDR3 residues: CACRGQWGLNTEAFF. Written as DNA, the CDR3 is TGTGCCTGTCGCGGACAGTGGGGATTGAACACTGAAGCTTTCTTT. The V gene is TRBV30, the J gene TRBJ1-1, with a tentative D call TRBD1 (6 bases). V gave up 6 bases and J gave up 0 bases, with 17 bases separating them. The CDR3 spans 15 residues. The germline gives CDR1 GTSNPN, CDR2 SVGIG (reference sequence).

This rearrangement joins TRBV5-1 to TRBJ1-1; 10 bases fit TRBD1. The CDR3 is 15 amino acids. Per germline, CDR1 SGHRS and CDR2 YFSETQ. Trimming removed 9 bases from V and 2 bases from J; junction bases left unmatched: 10. The CDR3 nucleotides are TGCGCCACCAAACCGACAGGGGGCATAAACACTGAAGCTTTCTTT. Translating gives CATKPTGGINTEAFF.

V is TRBV6-6 and J is TRBJ2-2; possible D gene TRBD1, 5 bases. From germline, CDR1 is MNHNY and CDR2 SVGAGI (reference sequence). The CDR3 length is 16 residues. V was clipped by 8 bases and J by 0 bases, with 16 bases between them. The CDR3 protein is CASGAIDVANTGELFF. CDR3 in DNA: TGTGCCAGCGGGGCGATCGACGTAGCGAACACCGGGGAGCTGTTTTTT.

The chain is built from TRBV4-1 and TRBJ2-7; TRBD2 agrees at 11 bases. The CDR3 covers 20 residues. The junction had 13 bases not matched to a gene; V was cut back by 0 bases and J by 0 bases. Germline values: CDR1 MGHRA, CDR2 YSYEKL. The CDR3 nucleotides are TGCGCCAGCAGCCAAGATTTGGTGGTAGCGGGGGGGCCTCCCTCCTACGAGCAGTACTTC. Translating it yields CASSQDLVVAGGPPSYEQYF.

This clone was seen a handful of times. The rearrangement uses TRBV25-1 and TRBJ1-1; D gene ambiguous. Trimming stripped 3 bases from V and 5 bases from J, with 13 bases between. Germline lookup yields CDR1 MGHDK and CDR2 SYGVNS. The CDR3 length is 14 residues. The CDR3 bases are TGTGCCAGCAGTGATCCGGGGAAAAGGACTGAAGCTTTCTTT. Translation gives CASSDPGKRTEAFF.

This clone was recorded only once. This chain joins TRBV25-1 and TRBJ2-2, with 8 positions matching TRBD2. This CDR3 comprises 14 residues. The V gene end was trimmed by 6 bases and the J gene end by 7 bases; junction bases not matched to a gene: 7. CDR1 and CDR2 from the germline V gene are MGHDK and SYGVNS. The CDR3 reads CASSVAGRGGELFF. CDR3 DNA: TGTGCCAGCAGCGTAGCGGGGCGAGGCGGGGAGCTGTTTTTT. Using reference TRBV25-1 and TRBJ2-2 for the parts outside the CDR3, the full variable domain is EADIYQTPRYLVIGTGKKITLECSQTMGHDKMYWYQQDPGMELHLIHYSYGVNSTEKGDLSSESTVSRIRTEHFPLTLESARPSHTSQYLCASSVAGRGGELFFGEGSRLTVL.